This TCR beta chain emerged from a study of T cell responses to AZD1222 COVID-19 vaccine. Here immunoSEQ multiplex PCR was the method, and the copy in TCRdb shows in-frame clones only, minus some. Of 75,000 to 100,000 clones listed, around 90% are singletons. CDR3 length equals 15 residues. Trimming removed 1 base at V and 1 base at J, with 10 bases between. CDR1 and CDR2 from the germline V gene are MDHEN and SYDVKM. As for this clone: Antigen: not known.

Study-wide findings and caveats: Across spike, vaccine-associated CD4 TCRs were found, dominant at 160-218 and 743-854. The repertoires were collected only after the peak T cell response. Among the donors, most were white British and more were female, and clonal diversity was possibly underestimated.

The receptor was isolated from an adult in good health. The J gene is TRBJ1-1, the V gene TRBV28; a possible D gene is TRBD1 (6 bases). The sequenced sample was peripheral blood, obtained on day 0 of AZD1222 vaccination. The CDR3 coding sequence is TGTGCCAGCAGTTTATCGACGGGGGCGAACACTGAAGCTTTCTTT. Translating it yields CASSLSTGANTEAFF.